The T cell receptor beta chain described here comes from a study of control samples from healthy donors and cancer patients. Data came from immunoSEQ multiplex PCR; TCRdb stores just in-frame clones and leaves some out. The repertoire holds roughly 28,000 clones, 79% seen once, with about 20% in the top ten. To note about this clone: The germline gene is not matched at one end of the junction; a read error may be the cause.

The sequenced material came from PBMCs. The source is a man aged 55 to 70 with head and neck cancer.

In nucleotides, the CDR3 is TGTGCCAGCAGTTTAATAGGTAGGGAGCCCCATTTT. Translating gives CASSLIGREPHF. The rearrangement uses TRBV28 and TRBJ1-4, with D unresolved. CDR3 length: 12 residues. Germline lookup yields CDR1 MDHEN and CDR2 SYDVKM.